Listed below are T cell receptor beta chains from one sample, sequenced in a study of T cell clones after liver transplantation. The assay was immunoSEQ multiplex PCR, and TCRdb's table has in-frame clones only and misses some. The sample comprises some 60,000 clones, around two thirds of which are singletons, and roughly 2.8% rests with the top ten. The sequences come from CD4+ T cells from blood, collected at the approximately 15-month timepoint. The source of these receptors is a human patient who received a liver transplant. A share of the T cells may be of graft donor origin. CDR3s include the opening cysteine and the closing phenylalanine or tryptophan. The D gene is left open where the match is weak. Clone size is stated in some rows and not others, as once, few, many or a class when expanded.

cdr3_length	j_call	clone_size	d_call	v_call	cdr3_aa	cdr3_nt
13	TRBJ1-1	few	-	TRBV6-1	CASRFAGETEAFF	TGTGCCAGCAGATTCGCTGGGGAGACTGAAGCTTTCTTT
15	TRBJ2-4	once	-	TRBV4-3	CASSQDITSGRIQYF	TGCGCCAGCAGCCAAGATATCACATCGGGGCGGATTCAGTACTTC
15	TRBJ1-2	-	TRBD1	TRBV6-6	CASSLLDREGYGYTF	TGTGCCAGCAGCCTACTCGACAGGGAAGGCTATGGCTACACCTTC
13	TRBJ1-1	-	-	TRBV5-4	CASSLDVNTEAFF	TGTGCCAGCAGCTTGGATGTGAACACTGAAGCTTTCTTT
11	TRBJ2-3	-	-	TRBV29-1	CSVGHTDTQYF	TGCAGCGTTGGGCACACAGATACGCAGTATTTT
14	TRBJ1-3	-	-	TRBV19	CASGDGPSGNTIYF	TGTGCCAGTGGGGACGGACCCTCTGGAAACACCATATATTTT
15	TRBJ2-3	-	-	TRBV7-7	CASSLGGGTQDTQYF	TGTGCTAGCAGCTTAGGAGGGGGAACACAAGATACGCAGTATTTT
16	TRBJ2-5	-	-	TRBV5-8	CASSPMVGGALETQYF	TGTGCCAGCAGCCCTATGGTAGGGGGGGCCCTAGAGACCCAGTACTTC
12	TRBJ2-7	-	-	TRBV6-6	CASSPGLYEQYF	TGTGCCAGCAGTCCGGGCCTCTACGAGCAGTACTTC
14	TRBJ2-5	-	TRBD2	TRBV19	CASSTLADKETQYF	TGTGCCAGTAGTACTCTAGCGGATAAAGAGACCCAGTACTTC
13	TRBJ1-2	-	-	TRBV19	CASSKRGLSGYTF	TGTGCCAGTAGTAAGCGGGGACTGAGCGGCTACACCTTC
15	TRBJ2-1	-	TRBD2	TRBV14	CASSQGSGSRNEQFF	TGTGCCAGCAGCCAAGGGAGCGGGAGCCGGAATGAGCAGTTCTTC
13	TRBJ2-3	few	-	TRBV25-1	CASRMGPLDTQYF	TGTGCCAGCAGGATGGGCCCTTTAGATACGCAGTATTTT
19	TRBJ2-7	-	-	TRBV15	CATSRERGAGYYVVYEQYF	TGTGCCACCAGCAGAGAGAGAGGCGCAGGGTATTATGTCGTTTACGAGCAGTACTTC
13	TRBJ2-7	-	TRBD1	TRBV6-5	CASSEAQRDRGEF	TGTGCCAGCAGTGAAGCGCAAAGGGACAGGGGAGAGTTC
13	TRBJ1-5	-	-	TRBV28	CASSSGRNQPQHF	TGTGCCAGCAGTTCGGGGAGAAATCAGCCCCAGCATTTT
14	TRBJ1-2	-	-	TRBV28	CASSGTGGYYGYTF	TGTGCCAGCAGTGGGACCGGCGGATACTATGGCTACACCTTC